The text below deals with one T cell receptor (beta chain). The data stem from a study of T cell responses to AZD1222 COVID-19 vaccine. Generated by immunoSEQ multiplex PCR, the TCRdb table keeps only in-frame clones and is missing some. The sample carries about 160,000 clones, 88% recorded once. Trimming removed 5 bases from V and 3 bases from J; junction bases left unmatched: 16. CDR3 length: 19 amino acids. The V gene's germline CDR1 is MNHNY and CDR2 SVGAGI (reference sequence). The sequencing here drew on peripheral blood, taken on day 0 of AZD1222 vaccination. The rearrangement links TRBV6-6 to TRBJ1-2; 12 nucleotides agree with TRBD1. The source of this sequence is an adult in good health. CDR3 protein: CASSQLTGTGGPRDYGYTF. CDR3 in DNA: TGTGCCAGCAGTCAGCTTACCGGGACAGGGGGCCCCCGGGACTATGGCTACACCTTC.